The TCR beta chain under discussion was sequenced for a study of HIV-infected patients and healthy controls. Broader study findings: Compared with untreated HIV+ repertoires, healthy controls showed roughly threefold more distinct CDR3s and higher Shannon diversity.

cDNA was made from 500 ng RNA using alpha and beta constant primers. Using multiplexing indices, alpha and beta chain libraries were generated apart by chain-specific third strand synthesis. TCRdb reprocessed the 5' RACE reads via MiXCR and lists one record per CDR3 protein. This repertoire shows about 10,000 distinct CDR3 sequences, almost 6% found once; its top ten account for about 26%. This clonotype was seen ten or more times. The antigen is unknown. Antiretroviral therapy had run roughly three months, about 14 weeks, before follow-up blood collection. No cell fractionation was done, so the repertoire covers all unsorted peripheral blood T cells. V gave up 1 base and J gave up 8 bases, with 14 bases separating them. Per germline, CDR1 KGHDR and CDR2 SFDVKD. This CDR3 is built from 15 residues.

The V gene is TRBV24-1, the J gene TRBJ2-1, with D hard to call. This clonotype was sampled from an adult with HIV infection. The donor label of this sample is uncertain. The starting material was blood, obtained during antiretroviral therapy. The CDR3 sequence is CATSDFSQDGDEQFF. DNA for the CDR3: TGTGCCACCAGTGATTTCTCGCAGGATGGAGATGAGCAGTTCTTC.